The following is a T cell receptor (beta chain) sequence with its context. Data came from immunoSEQ multiplex PCR; TCRdb stores just in-frame clones and leaves some out. The repertoire holds 150,000 to 200,000 clones, with around 90% as singletons. This sample stems from a study of control samples from healthy donors and cancer patients. The CDR3 runs 15 residues. V was cut by 2 bases and J by 7 bases, with 18 bases left in between. The germline CDR1 and CDR2 sequences are MNHEY and SMNVEV (reference sequence). The source of this sequence is a woman aged 40 to 49 in good health. The sequenced material came from blood. The chain joins TRBV27 to TRBJ2-7; D not resolved. CDR3 amino acids: CASSLVVSGLEEQYF. CDR3 in DNA: TGTGCCAGCAGTTTAGTGGTGTCAGGCCTCGAAGAGCAGTACTTC.